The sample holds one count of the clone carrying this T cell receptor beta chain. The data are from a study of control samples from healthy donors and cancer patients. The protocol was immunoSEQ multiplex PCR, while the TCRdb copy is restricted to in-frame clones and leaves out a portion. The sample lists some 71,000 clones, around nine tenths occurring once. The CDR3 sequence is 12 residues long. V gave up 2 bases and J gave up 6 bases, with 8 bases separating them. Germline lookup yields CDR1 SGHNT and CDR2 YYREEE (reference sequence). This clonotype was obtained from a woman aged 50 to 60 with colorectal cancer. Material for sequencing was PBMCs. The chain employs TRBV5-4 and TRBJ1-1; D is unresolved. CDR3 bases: TGTGCCAGCAGCTTTGGGGTTGCTGAAGCTTTCTTT. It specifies CASSFGVAEAFF.